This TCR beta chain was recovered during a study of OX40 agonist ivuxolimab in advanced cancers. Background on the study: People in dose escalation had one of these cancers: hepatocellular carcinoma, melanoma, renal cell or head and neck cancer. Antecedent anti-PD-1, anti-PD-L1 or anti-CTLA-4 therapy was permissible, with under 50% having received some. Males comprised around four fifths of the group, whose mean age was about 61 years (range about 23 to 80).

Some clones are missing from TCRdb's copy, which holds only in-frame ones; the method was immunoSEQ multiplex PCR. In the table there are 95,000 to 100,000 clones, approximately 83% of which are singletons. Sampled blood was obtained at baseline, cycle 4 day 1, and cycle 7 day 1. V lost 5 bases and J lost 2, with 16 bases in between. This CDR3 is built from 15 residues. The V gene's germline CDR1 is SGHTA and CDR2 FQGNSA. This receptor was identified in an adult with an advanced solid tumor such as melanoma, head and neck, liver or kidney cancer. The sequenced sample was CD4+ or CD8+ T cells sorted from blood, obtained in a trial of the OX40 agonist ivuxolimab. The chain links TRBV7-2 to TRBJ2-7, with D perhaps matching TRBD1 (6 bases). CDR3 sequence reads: CASSRLTGPAYEQYF. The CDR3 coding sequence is TGTGCCAGCAGCCGTTTGACAGGCCCAGCCTACGAGCAGTACTTC. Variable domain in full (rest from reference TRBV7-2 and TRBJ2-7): GAGVSQSPSNKVTEKGKDVELRCDPISGHTALYWYRQSLGQGLEFLIYFQGNSAPDKSGLPSDRFSAERTGGSVSTLTIQRTQQEDSAVYLCASSRLTGPAYEQYFGPGTRLTVT.